The clone carrying this T cell receptor (beta chain) was counted at least ten times. Its target is unknown. There are 13 residues in the CDR3. Trimming removed 2 bases from V and 5 bases from J, with 9 bases in between. This sample stems from a study of CD8 T cells in ankylosing spondylitis. Findings and limits, study-wide: A number of the motif variants had already been described in reactive arthritis synovial fluid and blood. Clones tied to disease were said to be significantly enriched in matched ankylosing spondylitis synovial fluid. Clones that were linked to disease were CD8+ and were relatively rare in peripheral blood. Seemingly distinctive of ankylosing spondylitis blood was a TCR beta motif formed by eight highly homologous variants.

For TCR beta, libraries came from quantitative 5'-RACE with molecular barcodes. TCRdb ran MiXCR on the 5' RACE reads and lists one entry per CDR3 protein. The profile covers fewer than 550,000 distinct CDR3 sequences, with approximately 5.3% appearing a single time and around 3.5% taken by the ten largest. The sequence derives from a male donor with ankylosing spondylitis. The chain links TRBV12-3 or TRBV12-4 to TRBJ1-2; D is uncertain. The sequenced sample was blood, either unsorted or a sorted T cell fraction (not recorded which). The CDR3 DNA reads TGTGCCAGCAGTTTATTGGTGGGTTATGGCTACACCTTC. Amino acid sequence: CASSLLVGYGYTF.